This entry features one T cell receptor beta chain sequence. Its antigen has not been determined. A much larger clone differs by one base, so this may be a read error. The sample is drawn from a study of CD8 T cells in ankylosing spondylitis (dated by TCRdb to about 2017). Regarding the complete study: The study set out to find disease-linked TCR variants by profiling T cell receptor beta repertoires in ankylosing spondylitis patients and healthy donors. The full study cohort was made up of about two dozen ankylosing spondylitis patients and fewer than 120 healthy donors. Peripheral blood was sampled, and synovial fluid was additionally collected from ankylosing spondylitis patients.

The germline V gene encodes CDR1 DFQATT and CDR2 SNEGSKA (reference sequence). There are 14 amino acids in the CDR3, from cysteine to phenylalanine inclusive. Just CDR3 DNA is preserved here, 42 bases in frame from base 1. The investigation overall reported the following: Blood from ankylosing spondylitis patients appeared to be characterized by a TCR beta motif composed of under 10 highly homologous amino acid variants. Some motif variants had previously been reported in the synovial fluid and blood of reactive arthritis patients, which suggests shared mechanisms of disease initiation. In peripheral blood, the disease-linked clones were found at relatively low frequencies and had a CD8+ phenotype. The disease-linked clones were reported to be significantly enriched in matched synovial fluid samples from ankylosing spondylitis patients.

TCRdb records Illumina HiSeq 2500 as the sequencer. TCR beta libraries were prepared by quantitative 5'-RACE with molecular barcodes. The authors' analysis ran thus. Disease-linked TCR variants were identified with a new computational method built on a probabilistic model of VDJ rearrangement. TCRdb passed the public sequencing reads through fastp at Q25 and MiXCR, retaining productive beta sequences. Rows are unified per CDR3 protein, each entry keeping the most common DNA and genes. The V and J calls were not made by the authors but by TCRdb's processing. A total of about 300,000 distinct CDR3 sequences appear in this sample, 11% of them only once. Roughly 9.2% of the sample rests with the top ten.

The rearrangement combines TRBV20-1 with TRBJ1-5, with no reliable assignment of the D segment. This receptor was identified in a female donor with ankylosing spondylitis or in good health (not recorded which). Material for sequencing was blood, either unsorted or a sorted T cell fraction (not recorded which). The nucleotides read TGCAGCGCCGAGGGTGGGGTTCCAAATCGGCCCCAGCATTTT. Its protein reads: CSAEGGVPNRPQHF.